Below are 29 T cell receptor beta chains sequenced from a single sample in a study of shared clonotypes between healthy human individuals. Repertoires were generated with immunoSEQ multiplex PCR, while TCRdb's copy carries only in-frame clones and drops some. The sample lists some 1.1 million clones; around 77% were seen once. Material: memory CD4+ T cells from PBMCs. Subset: CD45RA-negative fraction. The receptor set was obtained from a man younger than 35 in good health. Some clones in this sample may be carry-over from other donors' samples.

Comment on this clone: Possible read error: a much larger clone is one base away. The chain employs TRBV30 and TRBJ2-5, with D uncertain. This CDR3 region has 13 residues. The V and J ends lost 2 bases and 5 bases respectively, with 12 bases between them. Germline CDR1 reads GTSNPN; CDR2 reads SVGIG (reference sequence). The CDR3 DNA reads TGTGCCTGGAGTCACGGCAGTCTGGAGACCCAGTACTTC. This encodes CAWSHGSLETQYF. Drawing the rest from reference TRBV30 and TRBJ2-5, the complete variable domain is SQTIHQWPATLVQPVGSPLSLECTVEGTSNPNLYWYRQAAGRGLQLLFYSVGIGQISSEVPQNLSASRPQDRQFILSSKKLLLSDSGFYLCAWSHGSLETQYFGPGTRLLVL.

This rearrangement joins TRBV7-3 to TRBJ2-1; 8 nucleotides agree with TRBD2. Germline V gene lookup returns CDR1 SGHTA and CDR2 FQGTGA. V trimming: 1 base; J trimming: 4 bases; junction bases outside the gene matches: 3. This CDR3 comprises 15 residues. The CDR3 region is CASSLRREGYNEQFF. The CDR3 nucleotides read TGTGCCAGCAGCTTAAGACGGGAGGGATACAATGAGCAGTTCTTC. Full variable domain (rest looked up from reference TRBV7-3 and TRBJ2-1): GAGVSQTPSNKVTEKGKYVELRCDPISGHTALYWYRQSLGQGPEFLIYFQGTGAADDSGLPNDRFFAVRPEGSVSTLKIQRTERGDSAVYLCASSLRREGYNEQFFGPGTRLTVL.

The rearrangement joins TRBV5-4 to TRBJ2-3, with TRBD2 matching 8 bases. This CDR3 spans 17 amino acids. The germline V gene encodes CDR1 SGHNT and CDR2 YYREEE (reference sequence). The V gene end was trimmed by 2 bases and the J gene end by 2 bases; junction bases not matched to a gene: 10. The CDR3 protein is CASSLGVQRGITDTQYF. Written as DNA, the CDR3 is TGTGCCAGCAGCTTAGGGGTCCAGCGGGGGATCACAGATACGCAGTATTTT.

The chain has TRBV5-1 and TRBJ1-5; unclear D gene. The CDR3 is made up of 13 amino acids. V gave up 0 bases and J gave up 5 bases, with 6 bases separating them. Germline assignment: CDR1 SGHRS and CDR2 YFSETQ. CDR3 coding DNA: TGCGCCAGCAGCTTGGCCTTCGATCAGCCCCAGCATTTT. Translation gives CASSLAFDQPQHF.

V and J are TRBV5-8 and TRBJ2-5, with D unresolved. The germline gives CDR1 SGHTS, CDR2 YDEGEE. The CDR3 runs to 14 residues. Trimming removed 4 bases at V and 5 bases at J, with 15 bases between. This chain's CDR3 is CASSRLHGLETQYF. CDR3 coding DNA: TGTGCCAGCAGCAGATTACATGGCCTGGAGACCCAGTACTTC. Full variable domain (outside the CDR3, taken from reference TRBV5-8 and TRBJ2-5): EAGVTQSPTHLIKTRGQQATLRCSPISGHTSVYWYQQALGLGLQFLLWYDEGEERNRGNFPPRFSGRQFPNYSSELNVNALELEDSALYLCASSRLHGLETQYFGPGTRLLVL.

For the CDR3, the DNA is TGTGCCAGCAGCTCGTCAGGTGGAAATAATGAAAAACTGTTTTTT. Its translation: CASSSSGGNNEKLFF. The genes are TRBV7-2 and TRBJ1-4; D gene ambiguous. With 4 bases removed from V and 4 bases from J, the gap between germline ends came to 13 bases. The length of the CDR3 is 15 residues. Germline V gene sequence: CDR1 SGHTA, CDR2 FQGNSA.

The rearrangement uses TRBV20-1 and TRBJ1-2; 7 bases are a match to TRBD1. Trimming at V came to 6 bases and at J to 7 bases, leaving 5 bases not matched to a gene. The CDR3 length is 11 residues. Germline CDR1 reads DFQATT; CDR2 reads SNEGSKA (reference sequence). The chain's CDR3 is CSAGGSGGYTF. The CDR3, as DNA: TGCAGTGCAGGGGGCAGCGGTGGCTACACCTTC.

Regarding this clone: The same CDR3 also results from other DNA sequences found in this sample. The rearrangement uses TRBV6-6 and TRBJ2-7; D possibly corresponds to TRBD2 (6 bases). Germline-derived CDR1 and CDR2 are MNHNY and SVGAGI (reference sequence). V lost 3 bases and J 7 bases, leaving 13 bases between the germline ends. The CDR3 is 13 amino acids. CDR3 amino acids: CASSYLGGGEQYF. The CDR3 region has the DNA TGTGCCAGCAGTTATCTGGGAGGTGGGGAGCAGTACTTC.

V gene TRBV28 combines with J gene TRBJ2-7; possible D gene TRBD2, 6 bases. This CDR3 is built from 15 residues. Germline values: CDR1 MDHEN, CDR2 SYDVKM. The germline V and J ends were trimmed by 7 bases and 0 bases, with 16 bases remaining between them. CDR3 DNA sequence: TGTGCCAGCACCGATGGAGGGTTTAGCTCCTACGAGCAGTACTTC. This encodes CASTDGGFSSYEQYF.

In nucleotides, the CDR3 is TGTGCCAGCAGCCAAGGGCGGGGGGTAATTGAAGCTTTCTTT. Protein product: CASSQGRGVIEAFF. The chain combines TRBV4-2 with TRBJ1-1, with TRBD1 as a possible D gene (5 bases). The V and J ends lost 1 base and 7 bases respectively, with 13 bases between them. Germline assignment: CDR1 LGHNA and CDR2 YNFKEQ. The CDR3 has 14 amino acids.

This clone came up once. The chain is built from TRBV19 and TRBJ1-1, with D maybe TRBD1 (5 bases). The CDR3 is 15 amino acids. V was pared by 5 bases and J by 4 bases, with 17 bases between. Germline CDR1 reads LNHDA; CDR2 reads SQIVND (reference sequence). CDR3 in amino acids: CASSSRIGGATEAFF. CDR3 nucleotides: TGTGCCAGTAGTTCTCGAATAGGCGGGGCCACTGAAGCTTTCTTT. Variable domain in full (rest from reference TRBV19 and TRBJ1-1): DGGITQSPKYLFRKEGQNVTLSCEQNLNHDAMYWYRQDPGQGLRLIYYSQIVNDFQKGDIAEGYSVSREKKESFPLTVTSAQKNPTAFYLCASSSRIGGATEAFFGQGTRLTVV.

The chain combines TRBV7-8 with TRBJ2-5; 10 bases agree with TRBD1. Germline CDR1 reads SGHVS; CDR2 reads FQNEAQ. Trimming took 8 bases from V and 1 from J; bases not matched to a gene: 1. The CDR3 sequence is 13 residues long. The CDR3 coding sequence is TGTGCCAGCCGGGACAGGGGCCAAGAGACCCAGTACTTC. Its protein is CASRDRGQETQYF.

The genes are TRBV28 and TRBJ1-5; 8 bases are shared with TRBD1. Looked up from germline, CDR1 is MDHEN and CDR2 is SYDVKM. This CDR3 region has 13 residues. V was clipped by 6 bases and J by 7 bases; unmatched bases: 5. As DNA, the CDR3 is TGTGCCAGCAGGCGACAGGGGACACAGCCCCAGCATTTT. This encodes CASRRQGTQPQHF.

J is TRBJ2-6 and V is TRBV7-8, with D tentatively TRBD1 or TRBD2 (7 bases each). CDR1 and CDR2 from the germline V gene are SGHVS and FQNEAQ. The ends were cut back, 8 bases at V and 3 bases at J, with 17 bases in the middle. The CDR3 covers 16 residues. The DNA for the CDR3 is TGTGCCAGCCCTCCCAGGGGGGGCGGTGGGGCCAACGTCCTGACTTTC. Translating it yields CASPPRGGGGANVLTF.

J is TRBJ1-1 and V is TRBV7-6, with 7 bases matching TRBD1. V was clipped by 5 bases and J by 0 bases; unmatched bases: 6. The CDR3 is 15 residues long. Per the germline V gene, CDR1 is SGHVS and CDR2 is FNYEAQ. CDR3 amino acids: CASSPKDRLNTEAFF. The CDR3 coding sequence is TGTGCCAGCAGCCCGAAGGACAGGTTGAACACTGAAGCTTTCTTT.

This clone was picked up many times. The chain links TRBV10-3 to TRBJ1-2; D unresolved. There are 12 residues in the CDR3. Looked up from germline, CDR1 is ENHRY and CDR2 is SYGVKD. Trimming cost V 7 bases and J 0 bases, with 6 bases left between them. The CDR3: CAITGANYGYTF. The CDR3 nucleotides read TGTGCCATCACTGGAGCTAACTATGGCTACACCTTC.

The chain links TRBV11-2 to TRBJ2-1; D is perhaps TRBD2 (5 bases). Germline V gene sequence: CDR1 SGHAT, CDR2 FQNNGV. This CDR3 region has 13 residues. Trimming took 5 bases from V and 9 from J, leaving 14 bases between them. CDR3 loop: CASSGSFGGEQFF. The CDR3 bases are TGTGCCAGCAGCGGGAGTTTTGGCGGTGAGCAGTTCTTC.

The chain carries TRBV29-1 and TRBJ2-3; 8 positions match TRBD2. Germline loops: CDR1 SQVTM, CDR2 ANQGSEA. CDR3 length equals 16 residues. With V trimmed by 4 bases and J by 4 bases, 13 bases remained unmatched. The CDR3 loop is CSVAITGGAAPDTQYF. The CDR3 coding sequence is TGCAGCGTTGCTATTACGGGAGGGGCTGCGCCAGATACGCAGTATTTT.

With respect to this clone: At the DNA level, this CDR3 is encoded by other sequences in the same sample as well. The chain is built from TRBV18 and TRBJ2-5; 9 nucleotides align to TRBD1. The CDR3 has 14 residues. Germline lookup yields CDR1 KGHSH and CDR2 LQKENI. The V and J ends lost 6 bases and 4 bases, in that order; junction bases with no gene match: 6. The CDR3 nucleotides are TGTGCCAGCTCCCTCGGGACAGGGCCAGAGACCCAGTACTTC. Its translation: CASSLGTGPETQYF.

In the case of this clone: At one of its ends the junction is not consistent with the germline gene, which may arise from a read error. This sequence joins TRBV2 and TRBJ2-3; D perhaps matches TRBD2 (5 bases). There are 13 residues in the CDR3. Germline V lookup: CDR1 SNHLY, CDR2 FYNNEI. The CDR3 loop is CASSEQRAAPEIF. Here the CDR3 DNA reads TGTGCCAGCAGTGAACAGAGGGCGGCACCTGAAATCTTT.

The rearrangement joins TRBV10-3 to TRBJ2-1, with 8 bases that match TRBD2. Germline CDR1 and CDR2: ENHRY and SYGVKD. The V segment lost 10 bases and the J segment 7 bases; nucleotides outside the gene matches: 9. This CDR3 contains 13 residues. The CDR3 here is CATGGRLENEQFF. CDR3 DNA: TGTGCCACGGGGGGGAGGTTAGAGAATGAGCAGTTCTTC.

CDR3 region: CASSVEAQGRDTQYF. The CDR3 coding sequence is TGTGCCAGCAGCGTAGAGGCCCAGGGGAGAGATACGCAGTATTTT. This sequence joins TRBV9 and TRBJ2-3; D is possibly TRBD1 (6 bases). V gave up 0 bases and J gave up 5 bases, with 13 bases separating them. This CDR3 is 15 amino acids long. The germline V gene encodes CDR1 SGDLS and CDR2 YYNGEE.

V is TRBV2 and J is TRBJ2-2; unclear D gene. The CDR3 length is 13 residues. Per germline, CDR1 SNHLY and CDR2 FYNNEI. The V end was cut by 4 bases, the J end by 5 bases, with 8 bases between. Here the CDR3 DNA reads TGTGCCAGCAGTGTTGAGAGTACCGGGGAGCTGTTTTTT. Its protein is CASSVESTGELFF.

This clone was seen a handful of times. The rearrangement uses TRBV9 and TRBJ1-1; D is possibly TRBD1 (5 bases). Trimming took off 4 bases at V and 6 bases at J, with 13 bases between the two ends. Germline V gives CDR1 SGDLS, CDR2 YYNGEE. The CDR3 is made up of 13 amino acids. The CDR3 region has the DNA TGTGCCAGCAGCCCCATGGGGGGTCCTGAAGCTTTCTTT. Residues: CASSPMGGPEAFF.

The rearrangement joins TRBV7-2 to TRBJ1-2; D is unclear. CDR1 is SGHTA and CDR2 is FQGNSA in the germline V gene. CDR3 length equals 15 residues. With 1 base removed from V and 2 bases from J, the gap between germline ends came to 11 bases. For the CDR3, the DNA is TGTGCCAGCAGCTTAGTAAATGTTCAAAACTATGGCTACACCTTC. Its protein is CASSLVNVQNYGYTF.

V usage is TRBV15 and J usage is TRBJ2-1; 8 nucleotides line up with TRBD2. V was clipped by 5 bases and J by 0 bases; unmatched bases: 9. The CDR3 totals 17 residues. The germline V gene encodes CDR1 LNHNV and CDR2 YYDKDF (reference sequence). The CDR3 region has the DNA TGTGCCACCAGCGGAACTAGCGGCATAAACTCCTACAATGAGCAGTTCTTC. Translated: CATSGTSGINSYNEQFF.

V gene TRBV2 combines with J gene TRBJ1-1, with D possibly being TRBD1 (5 bases). Germline V lookup: CDR1 SNHLY, CDR2 FYNNEI. This CDR3 is built from 13 residues. The ends were cut back, 3 bases at V and 3 bases at J, with 8 bases in the middle. CDR3 region: CASSDREDTEAFF. The CDR3 region has the DNA TGTGCCAGCAGTGACAGGGAGGACACTGAAGCTTTCTTT.

This clone was observed a handful of times. The CDR3, as DNA: TGTGCCAGCAGTTACGCATTAAGCGGTACCCGGGAGACCCAGTACTTC. As protein: CASSYALSGTRETQYF. The genes are TRBV6-5 and TRBJ2-5; tentatively, D is TRBD2 (5 bases). The V gene's germline CDR1 is MNHEY and CDR2 SVGAGI. The CDR3 is 16 amino acids. With 2 bases removed from V and 5 bases from J, the gap between germline ends came to 18 bases.

The chain combines TRBV18 with TRBJ1-4; D is ambiguous. This CDR3 has 13 residues. The V gene's germline CDR1 is KGHSH and CDR2 LQKENI. Trimming shortened V by 4 bases and J by 3 bases, and 6 bases separated the two germline ends. DNA for the CDR3: TGTGCCAGCTCACGGGAGGCTAATGAAAAACTGTTTTTT. Its protein is CASSREANEKLFF.